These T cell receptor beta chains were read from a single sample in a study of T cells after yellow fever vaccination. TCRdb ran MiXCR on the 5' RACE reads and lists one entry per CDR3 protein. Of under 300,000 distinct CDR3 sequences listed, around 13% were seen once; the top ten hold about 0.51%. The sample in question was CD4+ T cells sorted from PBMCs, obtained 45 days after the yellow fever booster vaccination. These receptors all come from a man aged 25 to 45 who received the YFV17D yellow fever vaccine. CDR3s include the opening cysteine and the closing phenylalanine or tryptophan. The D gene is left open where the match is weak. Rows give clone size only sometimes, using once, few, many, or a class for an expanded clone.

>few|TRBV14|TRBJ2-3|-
CASSPMPVSLGDTQYF
TGTGCCAGCAGTCCAATGCCAGTCAGCCTTGGAGATACGCAGTATTTT
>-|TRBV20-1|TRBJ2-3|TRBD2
CSALRLAGGPDTQYF
TGCAGTGCTCTCCGACTAGCGGGAGGACCAGATACGCAGTATTTT
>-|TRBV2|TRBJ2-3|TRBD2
CASRLTSGRRKDTQYF
TGTGCCAGCAGATTGACTAGCGGGAGACGTAAAGATACGCAGTATTTT
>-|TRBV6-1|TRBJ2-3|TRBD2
CAWREDGADTQYF
TGTGCTTGGCGGGAGGACGGTGCAGATACGCAGTATTTT
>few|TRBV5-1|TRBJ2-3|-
CASSGGLRTDTQYF
TGCGCCAGCAGCGGAGGACTACGCACAGATACGCAGTATTTT
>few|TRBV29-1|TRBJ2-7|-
CSAATTSYEQYF
TGCAGCGCCGCAACAACTTCCTACGAGCAGTACTTC
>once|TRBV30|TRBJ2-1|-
CAIEGRLALLYNEQLF
TGTGCGATTGAAGGGCGGCTAGCCCTTCTCTACAATGAGCAGCTCTTC
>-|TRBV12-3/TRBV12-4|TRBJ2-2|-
CASSFRGAGELFF
TGTGCCAGCAGTTTCAGAGGAGCCGGGGAGCTGTTTTTT
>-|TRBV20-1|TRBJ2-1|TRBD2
CSALAGQSHNEQFF
TGCAGTGCCCTAGCGGGACAATCCCACAATGAGCAGTTCTTC
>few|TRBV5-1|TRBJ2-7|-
CASSREPDSYEQYF
TGCGCCAGCAGCCGTGAGCCCGATTCCTACGAGCAGTACTTC
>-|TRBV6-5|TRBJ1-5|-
CASTLTGDQPQHF
TGTGCCAGCACTTTGACAGGAGATCAGCCCCAGCATTTT
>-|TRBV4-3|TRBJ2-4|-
CASSQDFGSLAKNIQYF
TGCGCCAGCAGCCAAGATTTTGGCAGTTTAGCCAAAAACATTCAGTACTTC
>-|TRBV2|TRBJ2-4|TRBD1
CASSEPGQGYENIQYF
TGTGCCAGCAGCGAACCGGGACAGGGGTACGAAAACATTCAGTACTTC
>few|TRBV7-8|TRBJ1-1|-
CASSYVGGEAFF
TGTGCCAGCAGCTACGTCGGGGGCGAAGCTTTCTTT
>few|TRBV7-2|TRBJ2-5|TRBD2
CASSPRPLAGEETQYF
TGTGCCAGCAGCCCGAGACCTCTAGCGGGAGAAGAGACCCAGTACTTC
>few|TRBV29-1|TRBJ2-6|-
CSVPLGSGANVLTF
TGCAGCGTACCCTTGGGATCCGGGGCCAACGTCCTGACTTTC
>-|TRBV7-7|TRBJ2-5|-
CASREGGVLSRTQYF
TGTGCCAGCAGGGAGGGGGGGGTTCTGTCCAGGACCCAGTACTTC
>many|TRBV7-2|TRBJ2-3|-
CASSLYGTDTQYF
TGTGCCAGCAGCTTATACGGCACAGATACGCAGTATTTT
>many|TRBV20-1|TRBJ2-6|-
CSARGGSSGANVLTF
TGCAGTGCTAGAGGGGGTAGCTCTGGGGCCAACGTCCTGACTTTC
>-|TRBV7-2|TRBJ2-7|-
CASSLEGGHSYEQYF
TGTGCCAGCAGCTTAGAGGGGGGACACTCCTACGAGCAGTACTTC
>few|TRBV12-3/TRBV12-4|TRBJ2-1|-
CASSIALEKFF
TGTGCCAGCAGTATCGCACTAGAGAAGTTCTTC
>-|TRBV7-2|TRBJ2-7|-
CASSLRGTYEQYF
TGTGCCAGCAGCTTGCGAGGGACCTACGAGCAGTACTTC
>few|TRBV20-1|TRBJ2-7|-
CSAASWGATYEQYF
TGCAGTGCTGCCAGTTGGGGGGCCACCTACGAGCAGTACTTC
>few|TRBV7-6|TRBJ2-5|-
CASSLGSTERETQYF
TGTGCCAGCAGCTTAGGCAGTACAGAGAGAGAGACCCAGTACTTC
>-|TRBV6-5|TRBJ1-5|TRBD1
CASSYGTGGGEPQHF
TGTGCCAGCAGTTACGGGACAGGGGGAGGGGAGCCCCAGCATTTT
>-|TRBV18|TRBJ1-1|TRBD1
CASSPTTGTGSEAFF
TGTGCCAGCTCACCAACCACCGGGACAGGGTCTGAAGCTTTCTTT
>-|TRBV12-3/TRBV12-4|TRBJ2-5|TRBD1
CATSVQGTGGQTQYF
TGTGCCACCTCTGTTCAGGGGACAGGAGGTCAGACCCAGTACTTC
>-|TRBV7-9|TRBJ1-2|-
CASSLDRTFLNYGYTF
TGTGCCAGCAGCTTAGACAGAACTTTTCTTAACTATGGCTACACCTTC
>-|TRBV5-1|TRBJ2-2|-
CASSPDREGGELFF
TGCGCCAGCAGCCCGGACAGGGAGGGCGGGGAGCTGTTTTTT
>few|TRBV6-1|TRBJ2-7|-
CASSPAEGTYEQYF
TGTGCCAGCAGTCCAGCGGAGGGGACCTACGAGCAGTACTTC
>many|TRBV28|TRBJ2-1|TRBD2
CATTVGTSMSNAQFF
TGTGCCACCACAGTGGGGACTAGCATGAGTAATGCGCAGTTCTTC
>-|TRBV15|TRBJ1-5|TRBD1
CATSRNRGFQPQHF
TGTGCCACCAGCAGAAACAGGGGGTTTCAGCCCCAGCATTTT
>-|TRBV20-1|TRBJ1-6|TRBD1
CSARDSPNSPLHF
TGCAGTGCTCGGGACAGCCCAAATTCACCCCTCCACTTT
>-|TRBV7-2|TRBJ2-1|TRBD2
CASSFRTSGGYNEQFF
TGTGCCAGCAGCTTCCGGACTAGCGGGGGATACAATGAGCAGTTCTTC
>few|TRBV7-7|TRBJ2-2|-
CASSLDGIGELFF
TGTGCTAGCAGCTTAGATGGTATCGGGGAGCTGTTTTTT
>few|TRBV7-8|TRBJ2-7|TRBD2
CASSRGGTGNYEQYF
TGTGCCAGCAGCCGGGGGGGTACAGGGAACTACGAGCAGTACTTC
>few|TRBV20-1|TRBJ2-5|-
CSAGPDPSVQYF
TGCAGTGCGGGACCCGATCCGTCGGTCCAGTACTTC
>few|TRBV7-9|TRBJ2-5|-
CASSIQATQYF
TGTGCCAGCAGCATACAGGCGACCCAGTACTTC
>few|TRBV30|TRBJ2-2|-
CASTPGYGELFF
TGTGCCTCTACTCCGGGGTACGGGGAGCTGTTTTTT
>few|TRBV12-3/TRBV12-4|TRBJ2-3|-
CASSLVASRTDTQYF
TGTGCCAGCAGTTTAGTGGCTAGCCGCACAGATACGCAGTATTTT
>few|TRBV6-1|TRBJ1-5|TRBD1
CASGETGGRRAQHF
TGTGCCAGCGGCGAAACAGGGGGAAGGAGGGCCCAGCATTTT
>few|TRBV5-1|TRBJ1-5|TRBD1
CASSWDGQGNQPQHF
TGCGCCAGCAGCTGGGATGGACAGGGCAATCAGCCCCAGCATTTT
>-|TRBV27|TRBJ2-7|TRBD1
CASRLRGQGAYEQYF
TGTGCCAGCAGACTACGGGGACAGGGCGCCTACGAGCAGTACTTC
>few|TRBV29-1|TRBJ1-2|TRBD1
CSVQGQGAYGYTF
TGCAGCGTGCAGGGACAGGGGGCATATGGCTACACCTTC
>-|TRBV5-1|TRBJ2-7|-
CASRGSAYEQYF
TGCGCCAGCAGGGGTAGTGCCTACGAGCAGTACTTC
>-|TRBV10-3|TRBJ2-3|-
CAISESNSGTDTQYF
TGTGCCATCAGTGAGTCTAATAGCGGCACAGATACGCAGTATTTT
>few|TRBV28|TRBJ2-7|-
CASSLKVAPSYEQYF
TGTGCCAGCAGTTTAAAGGTTGCCCCCTCCTACGAGCAGTACTTC
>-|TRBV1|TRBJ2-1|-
CASSERGLAGEDEQFF
TGTGCCAGCAGTGAACGGGGGCTAGCGGGAGAGGATGAGCAGTTCTTC
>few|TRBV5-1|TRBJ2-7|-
CASSLGLAGSSEQYF
TGCGCCAGCAGCTTGGGTCTGGCAGGGAGTAGCGAGCAGTACTTC
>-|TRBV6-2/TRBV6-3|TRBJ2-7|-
CASSGGLYYEQYF
TGTGCCAGCAGCGGGGGACTTTACTACGAGCAGTACTTC
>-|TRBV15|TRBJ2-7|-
CATSRDVYYEQYF
TGTGCCACCAGCAGAGATGTTTACTACGAGCAGTACTTC